This entry is about one TCR beta chain. Its antigen is still unknown. Profiled with immunoSEQ multiplex PCR; TCRdb holds only in-frame clones, not every one. The sample has over 85,000 clones, roughly nine tenths seen once. This record comes from a study of graft-versus-host responses after intestinal transplantation. Overall study context: The whole recipient group had anti-thymocyte globulin induction followed by tacrolimus and steroids for two to four years.

The CDR3 consists of 14 residues. Per germline, CDR1 SEHNR and CDR2 FQNEAQ (reference sequence). V lost 1 base to trimming and J lost 0 bases, with 4 bases between them. Study outcomes and limitations: The marrow of recipients harbored GvH clones, and ileum or blood showed some of them first. Early post-transplant HvG declines were associated with peak circulating GvH clone levels.

The sequenced sample was unstimulated CD4+ T cells sorted from spleen or lymph node cells, obtained before transplant. The TCR sequence derives from a human donor who was the organ donor for an intestinal transplant. The gene calls are TRBV7-9 and TRBJ2-4; D gene unclear. The CDR3 region is CASSLGLAKNIQYF. For the CDR3, the DNA is TGTGCCAGCAGCTTAGGACTAGCCAAAAACATTCAGTACTTC.